The source of this TCR beta chain is a study of technical replicates of blood from several donors. Sequencing used immunoSEQ multiplex PCR; TCRdb keeps in-frame clones, though not all of them. Among 80,000 to 95,000 clones, approximately 95% were seen once, and the ten largest hold roughly 0.28%. CDR1 and CDR2 from the germline V gene are PRHDT and FYEKMQ (reference sequence). V lost 7 bases and J 7 bases, leaving 16 bases between the germline ends. CDR3 length: 14 residues. Material: T cells isolated from PBMCs. This rearrangement joins TRBV13 to TRBJ2-2; maybe TRBD2 (6 bases). The sequence derives from a human donor in good health. The CDR3 coding sequence is TGTGCCAGCATCAGGATATTCGGGAGCGGGGAGCTGTTTTTT. Its protein product is CASIRIFGSGELFF.